The clone carrying this TCR beta chain was seen just once. Methods used by the authors: For nucleated cells, counts were estimated from reference gene primer amplification. Some clones are missing from TCRdb's copy, which holds only in-frame ones; the method was immunoSEQ multiplex PCR. That table gives V, J and clone size, and the DNA gave D and trimming. This sample has some 140,000 clones, with 75% to 90% found just once. Germline V gene lookup returns CDR1 GTSNPN and CDR2 SVGIG (reference sequence). This CDR3 has 13 amino acids. V shed 5 bases and J shed 4 bases, with 12 bases lying between them. This entry belongs to a study of blood T cell repertoires in COVID-19. For the study at large: Samples of COVID-19 (acute and convalescent) were obtained from the United States, Italy and Spain.

The sequenced sample was peripheral blood. V gene TRBV30 combines with J gene TRBJ2-1, with D perhaps TRBD2 (5 bases). The source of this sequence is a woman aged 45-65 years who had recovered from COVID-19. In nucleotides, the CDR3 is TGTGCCTGGCTAGCCTTAGGATACAATGAGCAGTTCTTC. Protein sequence: CAWLALGYNEQFF.